The 5 T cell receptor beta chains in this list originate from one sample, sequenced in a study of T cells in Graves' hyperthyroidism and ophthalmopathy. RNA transcripts gave rise to amplified TCR beta CDR3 regions. First-round RT-PCR targeting the TCR CDR3 was performed with the HTBI primer set. TCRdb used MiXCR to reprocess the multiplex PCR reads, holding one entry per CDR3 protein. The data show more than 300,000 distinct CDR3 sequences, roughly 15% seen once. The sample consisted of blood. Every receptor here comes from a woman aged 30 to 39 with Graves' ophthalmopathy.

The table lists this clonotype with a few counts. The chain has TRBV28 and TRBJ2-6; unclear D gene. The germline V gene encodes CDR1 MDHEN and CDR2 SYDVKM. V lost 6 bases and J 1 base, leaving 10 bases between the germline ends. CDR3 length equals 15 residues. Here the CDR3 reads CASSTPPSGANVLTF. The CDR3 region has the DNA TGTGCCAGCAGCACCCCTCCTTCTGGGGCCAACGTCCTGACTTTC.

This clonotype came up once. The V and J genes are TRBV4-1 and TRBJ1-1, with D unresolved. The CDR3 is made up of 15 amino acids. Trimming took 4 bases from V and 6 from J, leaving 18 bases between them. CDR1 is MGHRA, CDR2 YSYEKL, per germline. The CDR3 coding sequence is TGCGCCAGCAGCCTAAAAACGGTCGACTACGCTGAAGCTTTCTTT. Its translation is CASSLKTVDYAEAFF.

This rearrangement joins TRBV4-1 to TRBJ1-2; D not resolved. Germline CDR1 MGHRA, CDR2 YSYEKL. The CDR3 extends over 16 amino acids. V was clipped by 2 bases and J by 1 base, with 14 bases between them. The CDR3 spells CASSQSWAVLNYGYTF. In nucleotides, the CDR3 is TGCGCCAGCAGCCAATCTTGGGCAGTACTTAACTATGGCTACACCTTC.

Many counts were recorded for this clonotype. The chain carries TRBV4-1 and TRBJ1-5, with D maybe TRBD1 (6 bases). Germline values: CDR1 MGHRA, CDR2 YSYEKL. The CDR3 is 19 residues long. V lost 2 bases to trimming and J lost 2 bases, with 22 bases between them. The CDR3 nucleotides are TGCGCCAGCAGCCAAAGGGACTCTTCGGACAGATCTCGCAATCAGCCCCAGCATTTT. This gives the protein CASSQRDSSDRSRNQPQHF.

This clonotype was counted ten times or more. The CDR3 sequence: CASRTTGSDTEAFF. The CDR3 nucleotides read TGTGCCAGCAGGACGACAGGGTCGGACACTGAAGCTTTCTTT. The V gene is TRBV11-2, the J gene TRBJ1-1, with 7 bases matching TRBD1. The CDR3 runs to 14 residues. CDR1 is SGHAT, CDR2 FQNNGV, per germline. The V segment lost 6 bases and the J segment 3 bases; nucleotides outside the gene matches: 7. The full variable domain, rest sourced from reference TRBV11-2 and TRBJ1-1, is EAGVAQSPRYKIIEKRQSVAFWCNPISGHATLYWYQQILGQGPKLLIQFQNNGVVDDSQLPKDRFSAERLKGVDSTLKIQPAKLEDSAVYLCASRTTGSDTEAFFGQGTRLTVV.